This is a list of T cell receptor beta chains from one sample in a study of glioma-infiltrating T cells after dendritic cell vaccination. Sequencing used immunoSEQ multiplex PCR; TCRdb keeps in-frame clones, though not all of them. The sample yields 65,000 to 80,000 clones, 81% seen once. The specimen comprised blood, sampled before dendritic cell vaccination. The receptors shown here come from a human donor with glioblastoma. Each CDR3 is given with its conserved first and last residue.

V gene	CDR3 protein
TRBV4-1	CASSQGPSTYEQYF
TRBV25-1	CASSGTGGINYGYTF
TRBV9	CASSVWATGELFF
TRBV5-6	CASSLTETSPLHF
TRBV5-1	CASSLDPGNQPQHF
TRBV18	CASSPGTGEVF
TRBV30	CAGTQGTEQPQHF
TRBV7-3	CASSFGQVPEAFF
TRBV7-9	CASSSITGDDGYEQYF
TRBV5-4	CASSLGGGQGGYNEQFF
TRBV5-4	CASSLPKPTTGAGELFF
TRBV15	CATSKDRAAETQYF
TRBV6-5	CASSFSLSNQPQHF
TRBV4-2	CASSQDGEAGGYNEQFF
TRBV6-5	CASSWSGTGFEKLFF
TRBV2	CASSIDRNEAFF
TRBV6-1	CASSVSATNEKLFF
TRBV25-1	CASSESGTGHEQYF
TRBV27	CASSPLEGDLTF
TRBV10-3	CAISRDLNSGLGYTF
TRBV25-1	CASSGQGPEQFF
TRBV20-1	CSPGRGETQYF
TRBV5-1	CASSLLGGKNTEAFF
TRBV2	CASSERSSGTDTQYF
TRBV18	CASSQNTGGHGYTF
TRBV28	CASTMGGDSGNTIYF